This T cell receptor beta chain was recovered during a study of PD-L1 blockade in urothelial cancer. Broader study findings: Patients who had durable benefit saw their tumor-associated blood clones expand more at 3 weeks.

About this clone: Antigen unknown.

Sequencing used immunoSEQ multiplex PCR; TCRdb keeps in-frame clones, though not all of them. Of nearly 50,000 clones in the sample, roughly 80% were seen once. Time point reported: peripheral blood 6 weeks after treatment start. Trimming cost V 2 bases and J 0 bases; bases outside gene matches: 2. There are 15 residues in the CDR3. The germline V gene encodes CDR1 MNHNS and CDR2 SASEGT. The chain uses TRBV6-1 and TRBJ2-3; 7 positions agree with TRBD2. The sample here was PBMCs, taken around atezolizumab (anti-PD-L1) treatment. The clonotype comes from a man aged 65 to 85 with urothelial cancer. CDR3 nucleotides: TGTGCCAGCAGTGAAACAGCGGGAAGCACAGATACGCAGTATTTT. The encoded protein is CASSETAGSTDTQYF.